This T cell receptor (beta chain) was retrieved from a study of blood T cells in healthy people across ages. Study-wide results and caveats: Getting older went along with TCR beta diversity per million T cells dropping roughly linearly. Relative to aged donors, long-lived donors carried more naive CD4+ cells and displayed higher diversity.

Ten or more counts support this clonotype. Its antigen is currently unknown. A second about 7 to 12 cycle PCR used barcoded and J-beta primers. TCRdb re-called the 5' RACE reads with MiXCR, one entry per CDR3 protein. The profile shows 850,000 or so distinct CDR3 sequences, about 28% of them singletons. Germline V lookup: CDR1 SGHRS, CDR2 YFSETQ. CDR3 length equals 17 residues. V shed 2 bases and J 5 bases; nucleotides not matched to a gene: 12. It was 9.5 to 10 milliliters of peripheral blood that were drawn from each donor. Sequences were obtained from blood. The chain couples TRBV5-1 to TRBJ2-3; 9 bases line up with TRBD2. This receptor was identified in an elderly woman in good health. The CDR3 nucleotides read TGCGCCAGCAGCTTCCCACCTCTAGCGGGGAGGGAAGATACGCAGTATTTT. Translation: CASSFPPLAGREDTQYF.